This T cell receptor beta chain was identified during a study of blood T cell repertoires in COVID-19. Study-wide context: Collection of acute and convalescent COVID-19 samples took place in the United States, Italy and Spain. PBMCs, B-cell-depleted T cells, or T cells provided the cDNA or gDNA that made up the material.

Some clones are missing from TCRdb's copy, which holds only in-frame ones; the method was immunoSEQ multiplex PCR. The table shows 54,000 or so clones, with roughly four fifths occurring only once. Sequenced: peripheral blood. The clonotype originates from a woman in her sixties or seventies with acute or convalescent COVID-19.

CDR3 nucleotides: TGCAGTGCTAGTACCTGGGCGCTTGATGGCTACACCTTC. Amino acid sequence: CSASTWALDGYTF. This chain uses TRBV20-1 with TRBJ1-2, with D unclear. V dropped 3 bases and J dropped 6 bases, with 14 bases sitting between them. The germline CDR1 and CDR2 sequences are DFQATT and SNEGSKA (reference sequence). This CDR3 is built from 13 residues.